This TCR beta chain originates from a study of cytomegalovirus exposure and HLA in healthy donors. TCRdb's copy holds only in-frame clones and misses some; the assay was immunoSEQ multiplex PCR. Of 150,000 to 200,000 clones listed, approximately 80% were seen once; the top ten hold around 7%. Study-wide points: Subsequent analysis showed first-cohort TCR clusters tending to co-occur in approximately 120 validation repertoires.

Trimming took 3 bases from V and 6 from J; bases not matched to a gene: 6. The CDR3 has 15 amino acids. From germline, CDR1 is SGDLS and CDR2 YYNGEE. In regard to this clone: Its specificity is unknown.

The source is a young man in good health and CMV-seropositive. The genes are TRBV9 and TRBJ2-1; TRBD2 matches 10 bases. Specimen: PBMCs. CDR3 DNA sequence: TGTGCCAGCAGCGGTGGGACTAGCGAATTCAATGAGCAGTTCTTC. Protein sequence: CASSGGTSEFNEQFF.